This is a list of T cell receptor beta chains from one sample in a study of STAT5B mutations in CD4+ large granular lymphocyte leukemia. Profiling relied on immunoSEQ multiplex PCR, and the TCRdb table lists in-frame clones only, not all of them. The profile shows 30,000 or so clones, around four fifths of them singletons. Sample: CD4+ T cells from blood buffy coats. These receptors originate from a human donor in good health. CDR3s include the opening cysteine and the closing phenylalanine or tryptophan. D genes are given only for firm matches.

j_call: TRBJ1-2
cdr3_length: 11
d_call: .
v_call: TRBV6-5
cdr3_nt: TGTGCCAGCAGTTACGGGTTCGGCTACACCTTC
cdr3_aa: CASSYGFGYTF

j_call: TRBJ2-1
cdr3_length: 15
d_call: TRBD1
v_call: TRBV28
cdr3_nt: TGTGCCAGCAGTCGCCCGGGACAGGGGATCGATGAGCAGTTCTTC
cdr3_aa: CASSRPGQGIDEQFF

j_call: TRBJ2-3
cdr3_length: 16
d_call: TRBD1
v_call: TRBV6-1
cdr3_nt: TGTGCCAGCAGTGGGTCGGCAGGGGGTCGATGGGATACGCAGTATTTT
cdr3_aa: CASSGSAGGRWDTQYF

j_call: TRBJ2-7
cdr3_length: 14
d_call: .
v_call: TRBV21-1
cdr3_nt: TGTGCCAGCAGCAAAGCGCACAGGGTCTACGAGCAGTACTTC
cdr3_aa: CASSKAHRVYEQYF

j_call: TRBJ2-2
cdr3_length: 16
d_call: TRBD1
v_call: TRBV29-1
cdr3_nt: TGCAGCGTTCTCGGGACAGGGGGCAGGACGGCCGGGGAGCTGTTTTTT
cdr3_aa: CSVLGTGGRTAGELFF

j_call: TRBJ2-1
cdr3_length: 14
d_call: .
v_call: TRBV5-5
cdr3_nt: TGTGCCAGCAGCTTGCCGGTGGCCTACAATGAGCAGTTCTTC
cdr3_aa: CASSLPVAYNEQFF

j_call: TRBJ1-1
cdr3_length: 15
d_call: .
v_call: TRBV27
cdr3_nt: TGTGCCAGCAGTTTGCGGCCCCTCATCAATGAGGGAGCTTTCTTT
cdr3_aa: CASSLRPLINEGAFF

j_call: TRBJ2-3
cdr3_length: 15
d_call: .
v_call: TRBV25-1
cdr3_nt: TGTGCCAGCAGACGGGGCGTAGAAGGTGGGGATACGCAGTATTTT
cdr3_aa: CASRRGVEGGDTQYF

j_call: TRBJ1-2
cdr3_length: 15
d_call: .
v_call: TRBV6-5
cdr3_nt: TGTGCCAGCCGGCAACAAACCTCTGGAGTAGGTGGCTACACCTTC
cdr3_aa: CASRQQTSGVGGYTF

j_call: TRBJ1-1
cdr3_length: 12
d_call: TRBD1
v_call: TRBV28
cdr3_nt: TGTGCCAGCAGAGGGGGCGGCACTGAAGCTTTCTTT
cdr3_aa: CASRGGGTEAFF

j_call: TRBJ2-7
cdr3_length: 12
d_call: .
v_call: TRBV6-6
cdr3_nt: TGTGCCAGCAGTTACTCGCTGACCGAGCAGTACTTC
cdr3_aa: CASSYSLTEQYF

j_call: TRBJ1-2
cdr3_length: 17
d_call: TRBD1
v_call: TRBV14
cdr3_nt: TGTGCCAGCAGCCCCTCGGGCAGGGGGGAGGTCAACTATGGCTACACCTTC
cdr3_aa: CASSPSGRGEVNYGYTF

j_call: TRBJ1-2
cdr3_length: 18
d_call: .
v_call: TRBV7-9
cdr3_nt: TGTGCCAGCAGCTTAGAGGGGTTTCCCCACAGGGCCGATAGTGGCTACACCTTC
cdr3_aa: CASSLEGFPHRADSGYTF

j_call: TRBJ2-7
cdr3_length: 15
d_call: TRBD2
v_call: TRBV11-2
cdr3_nt: TGTGCCAGCAGCTCCCTAGCGGGACGTAGTTACGAGCAGTACTTC
cdr3_aa: CASSSLAGRSYEQYF